These 21 T cell receptor beta chains were sequenced from one sample in a study of blood T cell repertoires in COVID-19. This table comes from immunoSEQ multiplex PCR, and its TCRdb copy is limited to in-frame clones, with some not included. The table lists about 150,000 clones, 75% to 90% of them singletons. Sequencing was performed on PBMCs or T cells enriched from blood (not recorded which). These receptors were collected from a man aged 70-80 years who had been exposed to COVID-19.

The rearrangement joins TRBV27 to TRBJ1-1, with unresolved D. Germline lookup yields CDR1 MNHEY and CDR2 SMNVEV (reference sequence). Trimming cost V 0 bases and J 7 bases, with 9 bases left between them. This CDR3 has 13 amino acids. CDR3 coding DNA: TGTGCCAGCAGTTTATCCGCAAGCCTTGAAGCTTTCTTT. It codes for CASSLSASLEAFF.

The V call is TRBV11-3, the J call TRBJ2-1; 10 nucleotides align to TRBD2. The V gene's germline CDR1 is SGHNT and CDR2 YENEEA. V gave up 7 bases and J gave up 4 bases; unmatched junction bases: 7. The CDR3 is made up of 15 amino acids. The CDR3 DNA follows: TGTGCCAGCAACCAGCGGGAGGGGAATTACAATGAGCAGTTCTTC. Protein: CASNQREGNYNEQFF.

This chain joins TRBV4-1 and TRBJ2-7; TRBD2 might be the D (5 bases). The length of the CDR3 is 14 residues. The germline gives CDR1 MGHRA, CDR2 YSYEKL. V lost 3 bases and J lost 2, with 11 bases in between. Here the CDR3 reads CASSHSDSPYEQYF. CDR3 nucleotides: TGCGCCAGCAGCCACTCGGACTCGCCCTACGAGCAGTACTTC.

This clone was recorded only once. The chain is built from TRBV21-1 and TRBJ2-1; TRBD2, the table's D call, was not compared with the DNA. TRBV21-1 is a pseudogene segment. This CDR3 spans 15 amino acids. The DNA for the CDR3 is TGTGCCACCCCCCCAATGACGGGTGCCTACAATGAGCAGTTCTTC. It specifies CATPPMTGAYNEQFF.

This chain connects TRBV30 to TRBJ2-5, with D possibly matching TRBD1 (5 bases). Germline V CDR1 and CDR2: GTSNPN, SVGIG (reference sequence). The CDR3 totals 14 residues. V was pared by 2 bases and J by 1 base, with 11 bases between. The CDR3, as DNA: TGTGCCTGGAGTCGAAGGGGTCTCCAAGAGACCCAGTACTTC. Protein: CAWSRRGLQETQYF.

V is TRBV5-6 and J is TRBJ1-4; 9 bases align to TRBD1. Germline V gene data show CDR1 as SGHDT and CDR2 as YYEEEE. V lost 1 base, J lost 6 bases, and 1 base stayed unmatched. This CDR3 region has 14 residues. The DNA for the CDR3 is TGTGCCAGCAGCTTGACAGGGGGCGATGAAAAACTGTTTTTT. Protein: CASSLTGGDEKLFF.

V is TRBV19 and J is TRBJ2-5; D possibly corresponds to TRBD2 (5 bases). The V end was cut by 4 bases, the J end by 5 bases, with 17 bases between. The CDR3 contains 15 residues. The germline gives CDR1 LNHDA, CDR2 SQIVND (reference sequence). The CDR3 DNA follows: TGTGCCAGTAGTAAAACCTTTGGACTTTCGGAGACCCAGTACTTC. This gives the protein CASSKTFGLSETQYF.

The V gene is TRBV29-1, the J gene TRBJ2-5; D may be TRBD2 (6 bases). This CDR3 comprises 14 residues. V was trimmed by 0 bases and J by 5 bases, leaving 13 bases between them. Germline CDR1 SQVTM, CDR2 ANQGSEA. The CDR3 protein is CSVEEGTSRETQYF. CDR3 nucleotides: TGCAGCGTTGAAGAAGGGACTTCTCGGGAGACCCAGTACTTC. Drawing the rest from reference TRBV29-1 and TRBJ2-5, the complete variable domain is SAVISQKPSRDICQRGTSLTIQCQVDSQVTMMFWYRQQPGQSLTLIATANQGSEATYESGFVIDKFPISRPNLTFSTLTVSNMSPEDSSIYLCSVEEGTSRETQYFGPGTRLLVL.

This rearrangement joins TRBV4-3 to TRBJ1-4, with 7 bases fitting TRBD1. The CDR3 has 14 amino acids. Trimming took 3 bases from V and 7 from J; bases not matched to a gene: 5. Germline CDR1 and CDR2: LGHNA and YSLEER. Written as DNA, the CDR3 is TGCGCCAGCAGCCAGGACAGGTTAGGTGAAAAACTGTTTTTT. Protein product: CASSQDRLGEKLFF.

This chain connects TRBV10-3 to TRBJ1-6; tentatively, D is TRBD1 (5 bases). CDR1 ENHRY and CDR2 SYGVKD come from the germline V gene. Trimming cost V 6 bases and J 7 bases, with 10 bases left between them. There are 13 residues in the CDR3. The CDR3 DNA follows: TGTGCCATCAGGGAGGGGAGCAATTCACCCCTCCACTTT. Its protein product is CAIREGSNSPLHF.

The V and J genes are TRBV6-5 and TRBJ1-6; TRBD1 matches at 7 bases. This CDR3 spans 15 amino acids. Trimming at V came to 8 bases and at J to 7 bases, leaving 11 bases not matched to a gene. Germline-derived CDR1 and CDR2 are MNHEY and SVGAGI. The CDR3 nucleotides are TGTGCCAGCGCGAATGGCAGGGGGTCCAATTCACCCCTCCACTTT. Its protein product is CASANGRGSNSPLHF.

This clone has only one observation. The chain has TRBV4-3 and TRBJ2-1; 10 bases line up with TRBD2. Germline trimming cut 2 bases from V and 6 bases from J; bases unmatched to any gene: 7. The CDR3 is 16 amino acids. The V gene's germline CDR1 is LGHNA and CDR2 YSLEER. As DNA, the CDR3 is TGCGCCAGCAGCCAAATAGCGGGGGGCGCCGTCAATGAGCAGTTCTTC. Protein product: CASSQIAGGAVNEQFF.

The V call is TRBV6-5, the J call TRBJ1-4; D gene unclear. The CDR3 is made up of 11 amino acids. V dropped 11 bases and J dropped 3 bases, with 7 bases sitting between them. Germline CDR1 MNHEY, CDR2 SVGAGI. DNA for the CDR3: TGTGCCGTGCGTCCTAATGAAAAACTGTTTTTT. Translating it yields CAVRPNEKLFF.

The chain links TRBV30 to TRBJ1-2, with a weak D call TRBD1 (5 bases). V was clipped by 2 bases and J by 4 bases, with 8 bases between them. The CDR3 is 12 amino acids. Germline CDR1 reads GTSNPN; CDR2 reads SVGIG (reference sequence). This CDR3 is CAWSSGGYGYTF. The CDR3 DNA is TGTGCCTGGAGTTCCGGGGGCTATGGCTACACCTTC.

This chain joins TRBV7-2 and TRBJ2-1, with TRBD2 identical over 8 bases. The V and J ends lost 2 bases and 4 bases, in that order; junction bases with no gene match: 4. Germline CDR1 and CDR2: SGHTA and FQGNSA. This CDR3 is 15 amino acids long. CDR3: CASSLPSGRYNEQFF. The CDR3 bases are TGTGCCAGCAGCTTACCTAGCGGGCGGTACAATGAGCAGTTCTTC.

The gene calls are TRBV11-2 and TRBJ1-6; D remains unclear. The CDR3 contains 14 residues. V lost 5 bases, J lost 9 bases, and 14 bases lay in between. Per the germline V gene, CDR1 is SGHAT and CDR2 is FQNNGV. The chain's CDR3 is CASSPERLSSPLHF. The CDR3 nucleotides read TGTGCCAGCAGCCCGGAGAGGTTGAGTTCACCCCTCCACTTT.

V and J are TRBV30 and TRBJ2-3, with D possibly being TRBD1 (6 bases). Germline-derived CDR1 and CDR2 are GTSNPN and SVGIG (reference sequence). The CDR3 runs 15 residues. The V end was cut by 0 bases, the J end by 1 base, with 11 bases between. The CDR3 here is CAWSVQGSRTDTQYF. DNA for the CDR3: TGTGCCTGGAGTGTTCAGGGGTCCCGCACAGATACGCAGTATTTT.

Comment on this clone: Other nucleotide sequences from this sample produce the same CDR3. The chain joins TRBV20-1 to TRBJ1-2; no clear D. The ends were cut back, 4 bases at V and 3 bases at J, with 6 bases in the middle. Germline CDR1 and CDR2: DFQATT and SNEGSKA (reference sequence). CDR3 length: 11 residues. The CDR3 DNA sequence: TGCAGTGCTACGGGAGACTATGGCTACACCTTC. It encodes CSATGDYGYTF.

The rearrangement uses TRBV7-3 and TRBJ1-1, with D perhaps TRBD1 (5 bases). The germline gives CDR1 SGHTA, CDR2 FQGTGA. CDR3 size: 14 residues. V was cut by 5 bases and J by 0 bases, with 10 bases left in between. CDR3 bases: TGTGCCAGCAGCGAGCAGGGCATGAACACTGAAGCTTTCTTT. Protein product: CASSEQGMNTEAFF.

This clone appeared once. The rearrangement links TRBV5-1 to TRBJ2-2; 14 bases match TRBD2. Germline CDR1 is SGHRS and CDR2 is YFSETQ. V trimming: 4 bases; J trimming: 5 bases; junction bases outside the gene matches: 10. This CDR3 has 18 amino acids. CDR3 sequence (DNA): TGCGCCAGCAGCCCGCTCGGGACTAGCGGGGGAAAGACCGGGGAGCTGTTTTTT. Its translation: CASSPLGTSGGKTGELFF. Together with reference TRBV5-1 and TRBJ2-2, the CDR3 gives the full variable domain: KAGVTQTPRYLIKTRGQQVTLSCSPISGHRSVSWYQQTPGQGLQFLFEYFSETQRNKGNFPGRFSGRQFSNSRSEMNVSTLELGDSALYLCASSPLGTSGGKTGELFFGEGSRLTVL.

V is TRBV12-5 and J is TRBJ2-3, with 10 bases aligning to TRBD2. With 1 base clipped from V and 0 bases from J, the junction kept 13 bases outside the gene matches. The CDR3 is made up of 20 amino acids. Looked up from germline, CDR1 is LGHNT and CDR2 is FRNRAP. The CDR3 DNA is TGTGCTAGTGGTTTGGGATCTAGCGGGGGTTTACTGACTAGCACAGATACGCAGTATTTT. Translation gives CASGLGSSGGLLTSTDTQYF. Looking up the rest from reference TRBV12-5 and TRBJ2-3 gives the full variable domain: DARVTQTPRHKVTEMGQEVTMRCQPILGHNTVFWYRQTMMQGLELLAYFRNRAPLDDSGMPKDRFSAEMPDATLATLKIQPSEPRDSAVYFCASGLGSSGGLLTSTDTQYFGPGTRLTVL.